This TCR beta chain was found in a study of cytomegalovirus exposure and HLA in healthy donors. Study conclusions and caveats: The productive fraction for most TCR beta V segments was about 90% or about 30% in an earlier analysis. The investigators catalogued 150 to 200 TCR beta chains as cytomegalovirus-associated. A later analysis associated 15,000 to 20,000 TCR beta sequences with HLA alleles at a 0.05 false discovery rate.

A few counts support this clone. Its antigen is undetermined. Amplification used 60 Vbeta primers and 13 Jbeta primers. Produced via immunoSEQ multiplex PCR; TCRdb's table is partial and in-frame only. The repertoire has about 260,000 clones, approximately 84% of them found once; the top ten carry about 2%. Germline assignment: CDR1 SQVTM and CDR2 ANQGSEA. This CDR3 contains 13 residues. V was shortened by 4 bases and J by 5 bases, with 14 bases between the two germline ends. This clonotype originated in a woman aged 40 to 55 in good health and CMV-seropositive. The chain links TRBV29-1 to TRBJ1-2; possible D gene TRBD1, 5 bases. Sample: PBMCs. CDR3 amino acids: CSVADFGAYGYTF. CDR3 DNA sequence: TGCAGCGTTGCCGACTTTGGGGCGTATGGCTACACCTTC.